This TCR beta chain comes out of a study of blood T cells in healthy people across ages. A second PCR, run for roughly 7 to 12 cycles, used a sample-barcoded 5' primer plus a J-beta primer mix. From the 5' RACE reads, TCRdb called clonotypes with MiXCR, one entry per CDR3 protein. Altogether 1.5 million to 1.8 million distinct CDR3 sequences are present, about 42% being singletons, with the ten largest covering under 5%. This CDR3 contains 15 residues. The V and J ends lost 4 bases and 5 bases respectively, with 16 bases between them. Germline V gives CDR1 SGDLS, CDR2 YYNGEE. The V gene is TRBV9, the J gene TRBJ2-1; perhaps TRBD2 as D (6 bases). Sequences were obtained from blood. The source of this sequence is a woman aged 18-29 years in good health. The CDR3 reads CASSSGGGSHNEQFF. CDR3 coding DNA: TGTGCCAGCAGCTCCGGGGGAGGTTCCCACAATGAGCAGTTCTTC.